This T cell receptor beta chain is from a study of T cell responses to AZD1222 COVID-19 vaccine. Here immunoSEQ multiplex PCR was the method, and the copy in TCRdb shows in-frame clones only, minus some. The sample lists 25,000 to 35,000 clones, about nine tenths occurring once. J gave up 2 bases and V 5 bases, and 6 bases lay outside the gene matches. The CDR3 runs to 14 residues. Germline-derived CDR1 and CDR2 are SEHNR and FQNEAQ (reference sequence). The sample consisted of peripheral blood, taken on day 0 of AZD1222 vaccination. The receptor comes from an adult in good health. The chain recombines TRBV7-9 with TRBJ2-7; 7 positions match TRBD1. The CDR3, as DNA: TGTGCCAGCAGCCAATGGGACAGAACCTACGAGCAGTACTTC. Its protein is CASSQWDRTYEQYF.